The 23 T cell receptor beta chains listed next were all sequenced from one sample in a study of blood T cell repertoires in COVID-19. The data were produced by immunoSEQ multiplex PCR, yet TCRdb's version contains in-frame clones alone and is incomplete. The table has over 200,000 clones, approximately 85% seen once; the top ten hold approximately 0.7%. Sequencing input: peripheral blood. These receptors all come from a human donor in a cohort sampled during active COVID-19.

As regards this clone: In the same sample, other DNA sequences code for this CDR3. The V and J genes are TRBV2 and TRBJ1-1; TRBD1 agrees at 12 bases. Germline V gene lookup returns CDR1 SNHLY and CDR2 FYNNEI. The J segment lost 5 bases and the V segment lost 2 bases, leaving 12 bases of the junction unmatched. The CDR3 consists of 18 residues. The CDR3 loop reads CASSESSFGTGGLTEAFF. The CDR3 bases are TGTGCCAGCAGTGAATCGAGCTTCGGGACAGGGGGCTTGACTGAAGCTTTCTTT.

The chain couples TRBV3-1 (or the pseudogene TRBV3-2) to TRBJ1-1, with D unclear. Between the trimmed V and J ends, which lost 4 bases and 6 bases, there was a span of 12 bases. The CDR3 loop spans 13 amino acids. CDR1 is LGHDT and CDR2 is YNNKEL in the germline V gene (reference sequence). The CDR3 loop reads CASSPGAGSEAFF. The CDR3 DNA follows: TGTGCCAGCAGCCCTGGAGCTGGCTCTGAAGCTTTCTTT.

This clone came up a few times. The chain is built from TRBV2 and TRBJ2-1, with 7 bases aligning to TRBD1. From germline, CDR1 is SNHLY and CDR2 FYNNEI. Losses at the gene ends were 6 bases for V and 9 bases for J; bases not matched to a gene: 5. The CDR3 extends over 12 amino acids. CDR3 loop: CASRATGREQFF. The DNA of the CDR3 is TGTGCCAGCAGGGCGACAGGGCGTGAGCAGTTCTTC.

The gene calls are TRBV7-9 and TRBJ2-5; possible D gene TRBD2, 6 bases. Germline V CDR1 and CDR2: SEHNR, FQNEAQ (reference sequence). V shed 5 bases and J shed 2 bases, with 18 bases lying between them. This CDR3 is built from 16 residues. CDR3 residues: CASSPARASAQETQYF. In DNA form, the CDR3 reads TGTGCCAGCAGCCCTGCGCGGGCTAGCGCTCAAGAGACCCAGTACTTC.

CDR3 region: CASSRIVGNQPQHF. CDR3 sequence (DNA): TGCGCCAGCAGCCGCATAGTGGGCAATCAGCCCCAGCATTTT. The chain links TRBV4-3 to TRBJ1-5, with D hard to call. The CDR3 spans 14 residues. The germline CDR1 and CDR2 sequences are LGHNA and YSLEER. V lost 4 bases, J lost 2 bases, and 9 bases lay in between.

The chain has TRBV3-1 (or the pseudogene TRBV3-2) and TRBJ2-7; a weak D match, TRBD2 (6 bases). Trimming pared 4 bases from V and 6 bases from J, leaving 10 bases between. Germline CDR1 and CDR2: LGHDT and YNNKEL (reference sequence). The length of the CDR3 is 12 residues. The CDR3: CASSPDYREQYF. CDR3 DNA: TGTGCCAGCAGCCCGGACTATCGCGAGCAGTACTTC.

V and J are TRBV19 and TRBJ1-3, with D possibly TRBD1 on 5 matching bases. The germline V and J ends were trimmed by 11 bases and 0 bases, with 17 bases remaining between them. The CDR3 loop spans 15 amino acids. Germline-derived CDR1 and CDR2 are LNHDA and SQIVND (reference sequence). CDR3 DNA: TGTGCCCACGCCCGGGGACTGAGCTCTGGAAACACCATATATTTT. Translation gives CAHARGLSSGNTIYF.

The genes are TRBV28 and TRBJ2-7; TRBD2 is a possible D gene (6 bases). The CDR3 loop spans 16 amino acids. Germline values: CDR1 MDHEN, CDR2 SYDVKM. V was trimmed by 6 bases and J by 2 bases, leaving 20 bases between them. The CDR3 here is CASSPNPPGTPYEQYF. In nucleotides, the CDR3 is TGTGCCAGCAGCCCAAACCCTCCCGGGACTCCCTACGAGCAGTACTTC. Using reference TRBV28 and TRBJ2-7 for the parts outside the CDR3, the full variable domain is DVKVTQSSRYLVKRTGEKVFLECVQDMDHENMFWYRQDPGLGLRLIYFSYDVKMKEKGDIPEGYSVSREKKERFSLILESASTNQTSMYLCASSPNPPGTPYEQYFGPGTRLTVT.

The chain joins TRBV15 to TRBJ2-5, with 12 nucleotides matching TRBD2. J was trimmed by 0 bases and V by 3 bases; bases with no gene match: 5. This CDR3 is built from 17 residues. From germline, CDR1 is LNHNV and CDR2 YYDKDF (reference sequence). This CDR3 is CATSRGLAGQYQETQYF. CDR3 bases: TGTGCCACCAGCAGGGGACTAGCGGGCCAGTACCAAGAGACCCAGTACTTC.

The chain uses TRBV4-3 and TRBJ1-1, with a weak D call TRBD1 (6 bases). The CDR3 contains 14 residues. Trimming left V 4 bases short and J 4 bases short, with 13 bases between. Germline V gene sequence: CDR1 LGHNA, CDR2 YSLEER. The DNA for the CDR3 is TGCGCCAGCAGCCCCGCATCAGGGGTCACTGAAGCTTTCTTT. Its translation: CASSPASGVTEAFF.

The rearrangement joins TRBV29-1 to TRBJ1-2; 9 bases fit TRBD1. Germline trimming cut 4 bases from V and 8 bases from J; bases unmatched to any gene: 8. The germline CDR1 and CDR2 sequences are SQVTM and ANQGSEA. The CDR3 sequence is 13 residues long. CDR3 in DNA: TGCAGCGTTGGGGAACAGGGGGCTAGAGGCTACACCTTC. Amino acids: CSVGEQGARGYTF.

The chain recombines TRBV3-1 (or the pseudogene TRBV3-2) with TRBJ2-7; the D gene is possibly TRBD1 (6 bases). Germline V gene lookup returns CDR1 LGHDT and CDR2 YNNKEL (reference sequence). V was clipped by 3 bases and J by 8 bases, with 14 bases between them. The CDR3 runs 13 residues. In nucleotides, the CDR3 is TGTGCCAGCAGCCAGGGCCGGGACACAAAGCAGTACTTC. Its protein product is CASSQGRDTKQYF.

The chain carries TRBV14 and TRBJ2-7; unclear D gene. The CDR3 spans 12 residues. V lost 1 base to trimming and J lost 3 bases, with 4 bases between them. From germline, CDR1 is SGHDN and CDR2 FVKESK. This CDR3 reads CASSQAGYEQYF. Written as DNA, the CDR3 is TGTGCCAGCAGCCAAGCAGGCTACGAGCAGTACTTC.

The rearrangement links TRBV12-3 or TRBV12-4 to TRBJ2-5; unclear D gene. Trimming shortened V by 6 bases and J by 3 bases, and 11 bases separated the two germline ends. The CDR3 runs 13 residues. The CDR3 protein is CASSRSGKETQYF. CDR3 nucleotides: TGTGCCAGCAGCCGCTCGGGTAAAGAGACCCAGTACTTC.

The genes are TRBV7-3 and TRBJ1-3; D may be TRBD1 (5 bases). The V end lost 1 base, the J end lost 3 bases, and 19 bases lay between the germline ends. The germline V gene encodes CDR1 SGHTA and CDR2 FQGTGA. This CDR3 contains 18 residues. The CDR3 DNA follows: TGTGCCAGCAGCTTAAAGGCAGGGAACTTTGGATATGGAAACACCATATATTTT. Protein product: CASSLKAGNFGYGNTIYF. Variable domain in full (rest from reference TRBV7-3 and TRBJ1-3): GAGVSQTPSNKVTEKGKYVELRCDPISGHTALYWYRQSLGQGPEFLIYFQGTGAADDSGLPNDRFFAVRPEGSVSTLKIQRTERGDSAVYLCASSLKAGNFGYGNTIYFGEGSWLTVV.

J is TRBJ1-3 and V is TRBV5-1; D is ambiguous. The V gene's germline CDR1 is SGHRS and CDR2 YFSETQ. With 7 bases removed from V and 2 bases from J, the gap between germline ends came to 13 bases. This CDR3 comprises 14 residues. For the CDR3, the DNA is TGCGCCAGCTCGTACGCCGGGGCTGGAAACACCATATATTTT. Protein product: CASSYAGAGNTIYF.

The chain is built from TRBV14 and TRBJ1-4; tentative D call: TRBD1 (5 bases). CDR3 length: 15 amino acids. Germline V gene sequence: CDR1 SGHDN, CDR2 FVKESK. Trimming shortened V by 0 bases and J by 7 bases, and 12 bases separated the two germline ends. The CDR3 here is CASSQDGGLSEKLFF. In DNA, the CDR3 is TGTGCCAGCAGCCAAGATGGGGGGTTAAGTGAAAAACTGTTTTTT.

This chain joins TRBV6-5 and TRBJ1-1, with 8 bases aligning to TRBD1. Trimming at V came to 5 bases and at J to 12 bases, leaving 17 bases not matched to a gene. Germline values: CDR1 MNHEY, CDR2 SVGAGI. The CDR3 is 15 amino acids. The CDR3 loop is CASSPHTDRGRPTFF. CDR3 sequence (DNA): TGTGCCAGCAGTCCCCACACCGACAGGGGAAGGCCTACTTTCTTT.

The chain carries TRBV6-5 and TRBJ1-1; D possibly corresponds to TRBD1 (5 bases). This CDR3 is built from 13 residues. V was cut by 0 bases and J by 6 bases, with 8 bases left in between. Germline assignment: CDR1 MNHEY and CDR2 SVGAGI. As DNA, the CDR3 is TGTGCCAGCAGTTACTCACCAGGGCCTGAAGCTTTCTTT. Amino acids: CASSYSPGPEAFF.

This chain connects TRBV19 to TRBJ1-4; D not resolved. This CDR3 comprises 14 residues. V dropped 4 bases and J dropped 7 bases, with 13 bases sitting between them. Germline V gene lookup returns CDR1 LNHDA and CDR2 SQIVND (reference sequence). This chain's CDR3 is CASSKNQRGEKLFF. CDR3 sequence (DNA): TGTGCCAGTAGTAAGAATCAGCGTGGTGAAAAACTGTTTTTT.

The gene calls are TRBV19 and TRBJ1-5, with 8 bases lining up with TRBD1. This CDR3 spans 15 amino acids. The V gene's germline CDR1 is LNHDA and CDR2 SQIVND (reference sequence). V was clipped by 6 bases and J by 7 bases; unmatched bases: 11. This CDR3 reads CASSKDRAVEQPQHF. Written as DNA, the CDR3 is TGTGCCAGTAGCAAGGACAGGGCGGTTGAACAGCCCCAGCATTTT.

The J gene is TRBJ1-5, the V gene TRBV11-2; 9 bases are shared with TRBD1. J gave up 0 bases and V 4 bases, and 13 bases lay outside the gene matches. The germline CDR1 and CDR2 sequences are SGHAT and FQNNGV. The CDR3 has 19 amino acids. CDR3 nucleotides: TGTGCCAGCAGCTCCCCTCCCGGACAGGGGATTCATAGCAATCAGCCCCAGCATTTT. Protein sequence: CASSSPPGQGIHSNQPQHF.

The chain links TRBV7-9 to TRBJ1-4; 9 bases are a match to TRBD1. With 3 bases clipped from V and 8 bases from J, the junction kept 7 bases outside the gene matches. The CDR3 is made up of 15 amino acids. Germline V gene sequence: CDR1 SEHNR, CDR2 FQNEAQ (reference sequence). This chain's CDR3 is CASSFLGQGQEKLFF. In DNA form, the CDR3 reads TGTGCCAGCAGCTTCTTGGGACAGGGTCAGGAAAAACTGTTTTTT.